This T cell receptor (beta chain) was identified during a study of T cell clonotyping in hematopoietic cell transplantation. The overall study: Recipients' pretransplant samples followed cytoreduction. Findings of the study overall: Higher Inverse Simpson Index values in graft donor and pretransplant recipient predicted broader posttransplant TCR diversity. Recipient TCR diversity dropped after transplant; expanded clonotypes rose from day 30 to 180.

Turning to this clone: Its antigen is currently unknown.

Time point here: recipient sample about 28 days before transplant, after cytoreduction. Recipients were bled about 28 days pretransplant and at posttransplant days 30, 100, 180. Here immunoSEQ multiplex PCR was the method, and the copy in TCRdb shows in-frame clones only, minus some. The table has 15,000 to 20,000 clones, 70% to 85% seen once; the top ten hold over 15%. The receptor was derived from a man between 60 and 75 years old with acute myeloid leukemia. Some clones in this sample may be carry-over from other donors' samples. The material was peripheral blood mononuclear cells, obtained before stem cell transplant.

In DNA, the CDR3 is TGTGCCAGCAGGGGACTGCCCGGAAAAGGAACCCAGTACTTC. This codes for CASRGLPGKGTQYF. The V call is TRBV7-6, the J call TRBJ2-5; a weak D match, TRBD2 (6 bases). CDR3 length: 14 residues. With 6 bases removed from V and 8 bases from J, the gap between germline ends came to 19 bases. Germline V gene lookup returns CDR1 SGHVS and CDR2 FNYEAQ.